This T cell receptor beta chain was sequenced in a study of CD8+ T cells in alopecia areata. Across the study: Treated patients took oral tofacitinib at 5 to 10 mg twice daily. The authors scored treated patients' severity by affected scalp percentage.

The study, taken as a whole, reports: Alopecia totalis/universalis scalp especially showed more expanded CD8+ clones than normal scalp. Researchers reported that TCR sharing among patients proved less clear than in mice, possibly HLA-linked.

The length of the CDR3 is 16 residues. Germline CDR1 LGHNA, CDR2 YSLEER. Trimming removed 4 bases at V and 3 bases at J, with 17 bases between. Sequencing relied on a cDNA template that was reverse transcribed from extracted RNA. The assay was immunoSEQ multiplex PCR, and TCRdb's table has in-frame clones only and misses some. The table has approximately 110,000 clones, roughly 56% seen once. A remark on this clone: Its antigen remains unidentified.

Treatment of the sample: oral pan-JAK inhibitor, 5-10 mg twice daily. This specimen was CD4+ T cells sorted from blood, taken at week 24, from a patient treated with tofacitinib. The genes are TRBV4-3 and TRBJ2-3, with TRBD2 as a possible D gene (7 bases). The TCR was taken from a human donor with alopecia areata. CDR3 bases: TGCGCCAGCAGCCCCCTAGGAGGGGGGGCAACAGATACGCAGTATTTT. Translating gives CASSPLGGGATDTQYF.